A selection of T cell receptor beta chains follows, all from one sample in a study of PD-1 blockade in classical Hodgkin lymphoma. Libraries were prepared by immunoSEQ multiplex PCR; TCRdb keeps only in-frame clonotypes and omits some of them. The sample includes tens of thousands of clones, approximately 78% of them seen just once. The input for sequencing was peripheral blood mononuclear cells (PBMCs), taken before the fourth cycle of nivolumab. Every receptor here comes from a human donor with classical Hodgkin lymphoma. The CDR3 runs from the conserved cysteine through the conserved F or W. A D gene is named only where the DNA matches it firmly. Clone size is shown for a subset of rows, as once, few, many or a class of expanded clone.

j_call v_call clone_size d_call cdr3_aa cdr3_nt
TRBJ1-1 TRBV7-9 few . CASSLGGRTEAFF TGTGCCAGCAGCTTGGGGGGTCGCACTGAAGCTTTCTTT
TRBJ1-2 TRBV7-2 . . CASSFKNENYGYTF TGTGCCAGCAGCTTTAAGAATGAAAACTATGGCTACACCTTC
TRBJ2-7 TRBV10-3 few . CAISESTGTGHPYEQYF TGTGCCATCAGTGAGTCCACGGGAACGGGACACCCCTACGAGCAGTACTTC
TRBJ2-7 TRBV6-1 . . CASSLSSYEQYF TGTGCCAGCAGCCTAAGCTCCTACGAGCAGTACTTC
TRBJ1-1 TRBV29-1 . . CSARVGTNTEAFF TGCAGCGCCCGAGTGGGGACGAACACTGAAGCTTTCTTT
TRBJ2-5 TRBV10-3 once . CAISEGGETQYF TGTGCCATCAGTGAGGGGGGGGAGACCCAGTACTTC
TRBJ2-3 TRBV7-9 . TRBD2 CASSLLAGYTDTQYF TGTGCCAGCAGCTTACTAGCGGGGTACACAGATACGCAGTATTTT
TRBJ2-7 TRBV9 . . CASSVGQLSYEQYF TGTGCCAGCAGCGTAGGACAGCTTTCCTACGAGCAGTACTTC
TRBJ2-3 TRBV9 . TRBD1 CASSVGEQGLTDTQYF TGTGCCAGCAGCGTAGGAGAACAGGGGTTGACAGATACGCAGTATTTT
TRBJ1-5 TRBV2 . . CASKTEYSNQPQHF TGTGCCAGCAAGACAGAGTATAGCAATCAGCCCCAGCATTTT
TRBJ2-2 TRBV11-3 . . CASIVGPYFANTGELFF TGTGCCAGCATTGTGGGTCCTTATTTCGCGAACACCGGGGAGCTGTTTTTT
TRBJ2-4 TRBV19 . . CASSISTGAKNIQYF TGTGCCAGTAGTATATCGACCGGGGCCAAAAACATTCAGTACTTC
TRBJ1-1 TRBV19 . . CASSIVANTEAFF TGTGCCAGTAGTATTGTTGCCAACACTGAAGCTTTCTTT
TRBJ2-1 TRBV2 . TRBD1 CASSGGQGSYNEQFF TGTGCCAGCAGTGGGGGACAGGGCTCCTACAATGAGCAGTTCTTC
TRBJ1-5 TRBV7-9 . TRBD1 CASSLEGQGRYSNQPQHF TGTGCCAGCAGCTTAGAAGGACAGGGCCGTTATAGCAATCAGCCCCAGCATTTT
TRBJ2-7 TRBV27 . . CASSYGTDSYEQYF TGTGCCAGCAGTTACGGGACCGATTCCTACGAGCAGTACTTC
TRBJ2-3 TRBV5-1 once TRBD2 CASSRLGAGEWDTQYF TGCGCCAGCAGCCGCCTTGGCGCGGGAGAATGGGATACGCAGTATTTT
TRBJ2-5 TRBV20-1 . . CSANRQETQYF TGCAGTGCTAATAGACAAGAGACCCAGTACTTC
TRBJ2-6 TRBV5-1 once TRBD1 CASRPDRAGANVLTF TGCGCCAGCAGACCTGACAGGGCTGGGGCCAACGTCCTGACTTTC
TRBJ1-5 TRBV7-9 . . CASSELNQPQHF TGTGCCAGCAGCGAACTCAATCAGCCCCAGCATTTT
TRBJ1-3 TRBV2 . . CASSAEKASGGNTIYF TGTGCCAGCAGTGCTGAAAAGGCCTCGGGCGGAAACACCATATATTTT
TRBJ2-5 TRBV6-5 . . CASSWDNRETQYF TGTGCCAGCAGCTGGGACAACAGAGAGACCCAGTACTTC
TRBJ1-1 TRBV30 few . CAWSGTGNTEAFF TGTGCCTGGAGTGGGACGGGGAACACTGAAGCTTTCTTT
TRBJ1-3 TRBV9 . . CASSAGLSGNTIYF TGTGCCAGCAGCGCTGGACTCTCTGGAAACACCATATATTTT
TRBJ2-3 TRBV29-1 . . CSVARGGTDTQYF TGCAGCGTGGCCAGGGGAGGAACAGATACGCAGTATTTT
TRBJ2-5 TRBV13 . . CASSLLNQETQYF TGTGCCAGCAGCTTGCTAAACCAAGAGACCCAGTACTTC
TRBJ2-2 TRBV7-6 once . CASSLASGELFF TGTGCCAGCAGCTTAGCGTCCGGGGAGCTGTTTTTT
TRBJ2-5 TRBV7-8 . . CASSLVGETQYF TGTGCCAGCAGCTTAGTAGGGGAGACCCAGTACTTC
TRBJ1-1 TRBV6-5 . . CASIASAAEAFF TGTGCCAGCATCGCATCGGCGGCTGAAGCTTTCTTT
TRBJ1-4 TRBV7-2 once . CASSLRVGFREKLFF TGTGCCAGCAGCTTACGGGTTGGGTTCCGGGAAAAACTGTTTTTT
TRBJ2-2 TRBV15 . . CATSRDRSAIAGELFF TGTGCCACCAGCAGAGATCGTTCCGCGATTGCCGGGGAGCTGTTTTTT
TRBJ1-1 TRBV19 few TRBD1 CASSRDRMTAEAFF TGTGCCAGTAGTAGGGACAGGATGACCGCTGAAGCTTTCTTT
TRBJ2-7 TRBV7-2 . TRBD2 CASSSRLAGNLYEQYF TGTGCCAGCAGCTCTCGACTAGCGGGAAACCTATACGAGCAGTACTTC
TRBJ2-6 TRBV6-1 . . CASSEASAGSSGANVLTF TGTGCCAGCAGTGAAGCGTCAGCAGGCAGCTCTGGGGCCAACGTCCTGACTTTC
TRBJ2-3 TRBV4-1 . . CASSPQGGVVTDTQYF TGCGCCAGCAGCCCCCAAGGGGGAGTAGTGACAGATACGCAGTATTTT
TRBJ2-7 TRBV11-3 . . CASKHQPLHDRGGTYEQYF TGTGCCAGCAAACATCAACCACTGCACGATAGGGGGGGAACTTACGAGCAGTACTTC
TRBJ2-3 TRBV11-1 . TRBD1 CASSSGQMGTDTQYF TGTGCCAGCAGCTCGGGACAGATGGGCACAGATACGCAGTATTTT
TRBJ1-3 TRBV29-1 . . CSVLRGPGNTIYF TGCAGCGTTCTCCGAGGACCTGGAAACACCATATATTTT
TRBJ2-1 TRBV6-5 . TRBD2 CASSYWASGRNEQFF TGTGCCAGCAGTTATTGGGCTAGCGGGAGGAATGAGCAGTTCTTC
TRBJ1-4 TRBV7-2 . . CASSPGQRTEKLFF TGTGCCAGCAGCCCCGGACAGCGAACTGAAAAACTGTTTTTT
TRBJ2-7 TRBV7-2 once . CASSSDSPYEQYF TGTGCCAGCAGCTCGGACAGTCCCTACGAGCAGTACTTC
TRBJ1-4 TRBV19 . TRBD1 CASSSPGQGGEKLFF TGTGCCAGTAGTTCGCCGGGACAGGGCGGCGAAAAACTGTTTTTT
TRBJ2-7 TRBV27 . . CASRGAGPDEQYF TGTGCCAGCAGGGGCGCGGGGCCGGACGAGCAGTACTTC
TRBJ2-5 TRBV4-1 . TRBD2 CASSQERGALETQYF TGCGCCAGCAGCCAAGAGCGGGGGGCCTTAGAGACCCAGTACTTC
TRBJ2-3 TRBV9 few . CASSVEVHDTQYF TGTGCCAGCAGCGTAGAAGTTCATGATACGCAGTATTTT
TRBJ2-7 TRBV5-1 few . CASSIQSLGWHEQYF TGCGCCAGCAGCATACAGTCTCTGGGCTGGCACGAGCAGTACTTC
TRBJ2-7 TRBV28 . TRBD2 CASIGTSGIYGQYF TGTGCCAGCATCGGGACTAGCGGTATTTACGGGCAGTACTTC
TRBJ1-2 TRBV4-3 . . CASSQEGRGGYTF TGCGCCAGCAGCCAAGAGGGACGAGGGGGCTACACCTTC
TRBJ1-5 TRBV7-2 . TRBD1 CASSSQGPNQPQHF TGTGCCAGCAGCTCACAGGGGCCCAATCAGCCCCAGCATTTT
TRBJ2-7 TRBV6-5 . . CASSRQGGSYEQYF TGTGCCAGCAGCCGTCAGGGTGGAAGCTACGAGCAGTACTTC
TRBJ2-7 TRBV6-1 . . CASSERPGASYEQYF TGTGCCAGCAGTGAAAGGCCGGGGGCGTCCTACGAGCAGTACTTC
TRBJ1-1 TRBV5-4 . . CASTWEGVGTEAFF TGTGCCAGCACCTGGGAGGGGGTGGGCACTGAAGCTTTCTTT
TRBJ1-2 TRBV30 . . CAWRPGARNYGYTF TGTGCCTGGAGGCCGGGGGCCCGCAACTATGGCTACACCTTC
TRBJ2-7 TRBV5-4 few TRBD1 CASSNLGQKYEQYF TGTGCCAGCAGCAACCTGGGACAGAAATACGAGCAGTACTTC
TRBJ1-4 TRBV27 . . CASTSLDGVTNEKLFF TGTGCCAGCACCTCGCTCGACGGTGTGACTAATGAAAAACTGTTTTTT